The 8 T cell receptor beta chains below were found in one sample sequenced in a study of T cells in Graves' hyperthyroidism and ophthalmopathy (dated by TCRdb to between 2018 and 2020). The library was built by means of multiplex PCR. For sequencing, an Illumina HiSeq 2000 was employed. The TCR beta CDR3 regions were amplified from the RNA transcripts. The first round of RT-PCR for the TCR CDR3 was performed with the HTBI primer set and the Qiagen OneStep RT-PCR kit. The public sequencing data were trimmed at Q25 with fastp and processed into clonotypes with MiXCR by TCRdb, which kept only in-frame beta chains. Entries that share a CDR3 protein sequence are merged under the most common genes and DNA. The sample data list about 550,000 distinct CDR3 sequences, and less than 25% of these were observed just once. The ten largest clones capture about 30% of the sample. Source material: blood. The receptors here all came from a young man with Graves' hyperthyroidism.

This clonotype turned up a few times. V is TRBV7-9 and J is TRBJ2-2; TRBD1 aligns across 9 bases. This CDR3 is built from 15 residues. The germline CDR1 and CDR2 sequences are SEHNR and FQNEAQ (reference sequence). Trimming removed 5 bases from V and 3 bases from J; junction bases left unmatched: 4. The CDR3 region is CASSPWTGDTGELFF. CDR3 coding DNA: TGTGCCAGCAGCCCTTGGACAGGGGACACCGGGGAGCTGTTTTTT.

This rearrangement joins TRBV6-2 or TRBV6-3 to TRBJ2-2; 9 bases fit TRBD1. The V segment lost 4 bases and the J segment 3 bases; nucleotides outside the gene matches: 12. The CDR3 length is 18 residues. CDR1 MNHEY and CDR2 SVGEGT come from the germline V gene. CDR3 region: CASSSLRDRVSDTGELFF. The DNA of the CDR3 is TGTGCCAGCAGTTCCTTAAGGGACAGGGTATCGGACACCGGGGAGCTGTTTTTT.

CDR3 region: CAWTSGGSGELFF. CDR3 coding DNA: TGTGCCTGGACTAGCGGGGGGTCCGGGGAGCTGTTTTTT. The rearrangement links TRBV30 to TRBJ2-2, with 11 nucleotides matching TRBD2. In germline, CDR1 is GTSNPN, CDR2 SVGIG (reference sequence). CDR3 length equals 13 residues. V gave up 4 bases and J gave up 6 bases; unmatched junction bases: 1.

For this clonotype: Being one base from a much bigger clone, this may be a read error. The chain combines TRBV6-5 with TRBJ2-7; D is ambiguous. Germline V lookup: CDR1 MNHEY, CDR2 SVGAGI. CDR3 length equals 13 residues. Trimming stripped 4 bases from V and 3 bases from J, with 10 bases between. The CDR3 loop reads CASSSPGFYEQYF. As DNA, the CDR3 is TGTGCCAGCAGTTCCCCAGGTTTCTACGAGCAGTACTTC.

This clonotype was counted many times. Here the CDR3 reads CASSLAGEGANSPLHF. CDR3 bases: TGCGCCAGCAGCTTGGCCGGGGAGGGCGCCAATTCACCCCTCCACTTT. The chain is built from TRBV5-1 and TRBJ1-6, with D uncertain. The CDR3 is 16 amino acids. Trimming cost V 0 bases and J 7 bases, with 14 bases left between them. CDR1 is SGHRS and CDR2 is YFSETQ in the germline V gene.

This clonotype was seen at least ten times. This chain links TRBV6-1 with TRBJ2-7; the match to TRBD1 covers 7 bases. Germline loops: CDR1 MNHNS, CDR2 SASEGT. The CDR3 has 17 amino acids. V lost 4 bases and J lost 7; bases outside the gene matches: 19. CDR3 amino acids: CASSALALGQTRWEQYF. CDR3 DNA sequence: TGTGCCAGCAGTGCGCTAGCCCTGGGACAGACCCGTTGGGAGCAGTACTTC.

In this sample, this clonotype turned up many times. V usage is TRBV28 and J usage is TRBJ1-2; 11 nucleotides line up with TRBD1. J was trimmed by 6 bases and V by 5 bases; bases with no gene match: 8. Germline V gene data show CDR1 as MDHEN and CDR2 as SYDVKM. The CDR3 is 15 residues long. Here the CDR3 reads CASSGDRGRRHGYTF. The CDR3, as DNA: TGTGCCAGCAGTGGGGACAGGGGGAGACGCCATGGCTACACCTTC.

V usage is TRBV10-3 and J usage is TRBJ2-7; unclear D gene. Germline V lookup: CDR1 ENHRY, CDR2 SYGVKD. V dropped 0 bases and J dropped 4 bases, with 4 bases sitting between them. There are 12 residues in the CDR3. The CDR3 region is CAISESYYEQYF. CDR3 DNA sequence: TGTGCCATCAGTGAGTCTTATTACGAGCAGTACTTC.